This passage covers 7 T cell receptor beta chains from one sample sequenced in a study of response to subunit inactivated influenza vaccine. TCRdb re-called the RT-PCR reads through MiXCR, storing one row per CDR3 protein. The sample records 500,000 to 600,000 distinct CDR3 sequences, about 12% being singletons. Source: PBMCs from blood, taken on the day of vaccination. The receptors come from a man in his forties or fifties who received an inactivated influenza vaccine.

This chain uses TRBV7-2 with TRBJ2-3, with no clear D. The germline V and J ends were trimmed by 3 bases and 3 bases, with 10 bases remaining between them. CDR1 SGHTA and CDR2 FQGNSA come from the germline V gene. This CDR3 has 14 residues. In DNA form, the CDR3 reads TGTGCCAGCAGCTTCCGGAGATCAACAGATACGCAGTATTTT. Translating gives CASSFRRSTDTQYF.

For the CDR3, the DNA is TGTGCCAGCGGCTCCGGGCTCCTCGCCGATACGCAGTATTTT. Translating it yields CASGSGLLADTQYF. The chain uses TRBV5-6 and TRBJ2-3; unclear D gene. This CDR3 comprises 14 residues. The ends were cut back, 7 bases at V and 6 bases at J, with 18 bases in the middle. The germline V gene has CDR1 SGHDT and CDR2 YYEEEE. Looking up the rest from reference TRBV5-6 and TRBJ2-3 gives the full variable domain: DAGVTQSPTHLIKTRGQQVTLRCSPKSGHDTVSWYQQALGQGPQFIFQYYEEEERQRGNFPDRFSGHQFPNYSSELNVNALLLGDSALYLCASGSGLLADTQYFGPGTRLTVL.

A few counts support this clonotype. V gene TRBV11-2 combines with J gene TRBJ2-7; 8 bases fit TRBD1. The CDR3 has 19 residues. J was trimmed by 4 bases and V by 0 bases; bases with no gene match: 17. Germline-derived CDR1 and CDR2 are SGHAT and FQNNGV. The chain's CDR3 is CASSLDLGGETGVGYEQYF. The CDR3 coding sequence is TGTGCCAGCAGCTTAGATCTTGGCGGGGAGACAGGGGTTGGGTACGAGCAGTACTTC.

This clonotype has just a few counts. This chain uses TRBV4-2 with TRBJ1-1; TRBD1 agrees at 12 bases. The CDR3 is 17 residues long. Germline CDR1 and CDR2: LGHNA and YNFKEQ. The V and J ends lost 1 base and 4 bases, in that order; junction bases with no gene match: 7. CDR3 sequence (DNA): TGTGCCAGCAGCCAAGTTCCGGGACAGGGGGCCGGCACTGAAGCTTTCTTT. This sequence encodes CASSQVPGQGAGTEAFF.

The rearrangement links TRBV5-1 to TRBJ2-1; D may be TRBD2 (6 bases). The ends were cut back, 2 bases at V and 10 bases at J, with 25 bases in the middle. This CDR3 has 17 amino acids. CDR1 and CDR2 (germline): SGHRS, YFSETQ. The CDR3 bases are TGCGCCAGCAGCTTAATCCCCTTCGGGCAGGCCGGAGGGGAGCAGTTCTTC. Translation gives CASSLIPFGQAGGEQFF.

This clonotype showed up just a few times. The chain combines TRBV29-1 with TRBJ2-7; possible D gene TRBD1, 6 bases. The V end was cut by 7 bases, the J end by 7 bases, with 14 bases between. CDR1 is SQVTM, CDR2 ANQGSEA, per germline. This CDR3 is built from 11 residues. DNA for the CDR3: TGCAGCGGGCAGGGACATCAAGAGCAGTACTTC. Residues: CSGQGHQEQYF.

Concerning this clonotype: A much bigger clone sits one base away, suggesting this may be a read error. The chain uses TRBV6-1 and TRBJ2-5, with D perhaps matching TRBD2 (6 bases). From germline, CDR1 is MNHNS and CDR2 SASEGT. Trimming took off 5 bases at V and 4 bases at J, with 17 bases between the two ends. The CDR3 totals 15 residues. In DNA, the CDR3 is TGTGCCAGCAGTCAAGGACTACCGTACCCAGAGACCCAGTACTTC. It yields the protein CASSQGLPYPETQYF.